These 32 T cell receptor beta chains were all obtained from the same sample, sequenced in a study of blood T cell repertoires in COVID-19. Assay used: immunoSEQ multiplex PCR; TCRdb lists only in-frame clones, some missing. The table shows roughly 250,000 clones, with around 80% occurring only once. Specimen: peripheral blood. These receptors were obtained from a woman older than 75 with acute or convalescent COVID-19.

This chain connects TRBV5-1 to TRBJ1-1; 9 nucleotides align to TRBD1. With V trimmed by 4 bases and J by 8 bases, 9 bases remained unmatched. The CDR3 extends over 14 amino acids. Germline V gene lookup returns CDR1 SGHRS and CDR2 YFSETQ. This CDR3 is CASSPGTGKEEAFF. CDR3 in DNA: TGCGCCAGCAGCCCCGGGACAGGGAAGGAAGAAGCTTTCTTT.

The chain has TRBV18 and TRBJ2-7; D may be TRBD2 (5 bases). This CDR3 region has 17 residues. CDR1 is KGHSH and CDR2 is LQKENI in the germline V gene. The V end was cut by 4 bases, the J end by 5 bases, with 24 bases between. This chain's CDR3 is CASSRYALDYPIDEQYF. The CDR3 nucleotides read TGTGCCAGCTCACGCTACGCTCTTGACTATCCCATTGACGAGCAGTACTTC.

This chain uses TRBV5-4 with TRBJ1-2; D gene unclear. V lost 1 base and J 4 bases, leaving 5 bases between the germline ends. The CDR3 extends over 12 amino acids. CDR1 SGHNT and CDR2 YYREEE come from the germline V gene (reference sequence). This CDR3 reads CASSLLGYGYTF. The CDR3 DNA sequence: TGTGCCAGCAGCTTGCTAGGCTATGGCTACACCTTC.

The chain is built from TRBV7-9 and TRBJ1-4; 10 bases align to TRBD1. The CDR3 is made up of 15 amino acids. Germline loops: CDR1 SEHNR, CDR2 FQNEAQ (reference sequence). Germline trimming cut 5 bases from V and 8 bases from J; bases unmatched to any gene: 8. The CDR3 nucleotides read TGTGCCAGCAGCCAAGACAGGGGGCGCGAGGAAAAACTGTTTTTT. It specifies CASSQDRGREEKLFF. Supplemented by reference TRBV7-9 and TRBJ1-4, the full variable domain reads DTGVSQNPRHKITKRGQNVTFRCDPISEHNRLYWYRQTLGQGPEFLTYFQNEAQLEKSRLLSDRFSAERPKGSFSTLEIQRTEQGDSAMYLCASSQDRGREEKLFFGSGTQLSVL.

J is TRBJ2-5 and V is TRBV7-3; 7 nucleotides align to TRBD2. Germline V gene data show CDR1 as SGHTA and CDR2 as FQGTGA. The CDR3 length is 13 residues. Trimming cost V 5 bases and J 2 bases; bases outside gene matches: 2. The CDR3 DNA follows: TGTGCCAGCAGCCGGACTAGACAAGAGACCCAGTACTTC. It codes for CASSRTRQETQYF.

The rearrangement links TRBV7-2 to TRBJ2-6, with D uncertain. CDR3 length: 17 amino acids. V was cut by 1 base and J by 0 bases, with 10 bases left in between. In germline, CDR1 is SGHTA, CDR2 FQGNSA. Here the CDR3 DNA reads TGTGCCAGCAGCTTAGGGCGGAGCCGCTCTGGGGCCAACGTCCTGACTTTC. It yields the protein CASSLGRSRSGANVLTF.

This clone appeared a single time. The V call is TRBV11-2, the J call TRBJ1-1; no clear D. Germline V gene data show CDR1 as SGHAT and CDR2 as FQNNGV. V was cut by 3 bases and J by 6 bases, with 11 bases left in between. This CDR3 spans 13 amino acids. In DNA form, the CDR3 reads TGTGCCAGCAGCTTGATAGACAAGGCTGAAGCTTTCTTT. Protein sequence: CASSLIDKAEAFF.

The chain is built from TRBV19 and TRBJ1-4, with D unclear. This CDR3 has 14 residues. Deletions cut 4 bases from V and 3 bases from J, with 9 bases between. Germline V CDR1 and CDR2: LNHDA, SQIVND (reference sequence). As DNA, the CDR3 is TGTGCCAGTAGTAACGTGACACCTAATGAAAAACTGTTTTTT. Protein product: CASSNVTPNEKLFF.

The rearrangement uses TRBV4-1 and TRBJ1-1, with D unclear. The germline V gene encodes CDR1 MGHRA and CDR2 YSYEKL. The CDR3 is 13 amino acids. The V end lost 3 bases, the J end lost 7 bases, and 12 bases lay between the germline ends. CDR3 nucleotide sequence: TGCGCCAGCAGCCACCAAGATAGTAGTGAAGCTTTCTTT. This gives the protein CASSHQDSSEAFF.

The chain couples TRBV9 to TRBJ2-7; TRBD1 aligns across 7 bases. In germline, CDR1 is SGDLS, CDR2 YYNGEE. The CDR3 sequence is 12 residues long. With 4 bases clipped from V and 7 bases from J, the junction kept 5 bases outside the gene matches. The CDR3 region has the DNA TGTGCCAGCAGCCCAGGGGGTCCTGAGCAGTACTTC. This codes for CASSPGGPEQYF.

This rearrangement joins TRBV21-1 to TRBJ2-7; the D segment call TRBD2 is taken from the table without a DNA check. TRBV21-1 is given as a pseudogene. This CDR3 comprises 13 residues. CDR3 region: CASSIGAHYEQYF. Written as DNA, the CDR3 is TGTGCCAGCAGCATCGGAGCCCACTACGAGCAGTACTTC.

This chain links TRBV7-8 with TRBJ2-1; D is possibly TRBD2 (8 bases). Trimming shortened V by 2 bases and J by 7 bases, and 12 bases separated the two germline ends. This CDR3 is 14 amino acids long. Germline V gives CDR1 SGHVS, CDR2 FQNEAQ. CDR3 DNA sequence: TGTGCCAGCAGCTTACGGGAGGGGGCAAATGAGCAGTTCTTC. Translated: CASSLREGANEQFF.

J is TRBJ1-1 and V is TRBV7-7; D remains unclear. CDR1 SSHAT and CDR2 FNYEAQ come from the germline V gene (reference sequence). This CDR3 spans 14 amino acids. The V end was cut by 2 bases, the J end by 5 bases, with 12 bases between. The CDR3 protein is CASSLLGPTTEAFF. The CDR3 nucleotides read TGTGCCAGCAGCTTACTGGGCCCCACGACTGAAGCTTTCTTT.

The chain is built from TRBV7-2 and TRBJ2-2, with 8 nucleotides matching TRBD1. The CDR3 sequence is 15 residues long. The V gene end was trimmed by 3 bases and the J gene end by 8 bases; junction bases not matched to a gene: 8. In germline, CDR1 is SGHTA, CDR2 FQGNSA. Here the CDR3 reads CASSFRQGWSGELFF. DNA of the CDR3: TGTGCCAGCAGCTTCCGACAGGGGTGGTCAGGGGAGCTGTTTTTT.

The chain combines TRBV14 with TRBJ2-5; D ambiguous. The germline V gene encodes CDR1 SGHDN and CDR2 FVKESK. V lost 3 bases and J lost 0, with 5 bases in between. This CDR3 is built from 13 residues. The CDR3 is CASSHRYQETQYF. CDR3 nucleotides: TGTGCCAGCAGCCACAGGTACCAAGAGACCCAGTACTTC.

This clone was counted only a few times. The gene calls are TRBV28 and TRBJ2-1; 8 bases are a match to TRBD2. CDR1 is MDHEN and CDR2 is SYDVKM in the germline V gene. Trimming removed 2 bases from V and 1 base from J; junction bases left unmatched: 1. CDR3 length equals 15 residues. This chain's CDR3 is CASSLAGGSYNEQFF. CDR3 DNA: TGTGCCAGCAGTTTAGCGGGAGGATCCTACAATGAGCAGTTCTTC.

CDR3 amino acids: CASSYRTGVPYEQYF. The DNA for the CDR3 is TGTGCCAGCAGTTACCGGACAGGGGTTCCCTACGAGCAGTACTTC. This chain links TRBV6-5 with TRBJ2-7; TRBD1 agrees at 9 bases. The CDR3 contains 15 residues. Unmatched junction bases numbered 4, after V lost 2 bases and J lost 2 bases. CDR1 and CDR2 (germline): MNHEY, SVGAGI.

The rearrangement links TRBV9 to TRBJ1-2; 7 positions agree with TRBD1. V dropped 3 bases and J dropped 2; count of bases not matched to a gene: 7. The CDR3 is 15 amino acids. Per germline, CDR1 SGDLS and CDR2 YYNGEE. CDR3 coding DNA: TGTGCCAGCAGCGAGACAGGGTTGGGGAACTATGGCTACACCTTC. Protein product: CASSETGLGNYGYTF.

This sequence joins TRBV4-1 and TRBJ2-3; TRBD2 agrees at 10 bases. Germline trimming cut 4 bases from V and 2 bases from J; bases unmatched to any gene: 6. The CDR3 covers 16 residues. Per the germline V gene, CDR1 is MGHRA and CDR2 is YSYEKL. This CDR3 reads CASSRTSGVYTDTQYF. For the CDR3, the DNA is TGCGCCAGCAGCCGAACTAGCGGGGTATACACAGATACGCAGTATTTT.

This rearrangement joins TRBV19 to TRBJ1-5; D gene uncertain. V lost 6 bases, J lost 0 bases, and 6 bases lay in between. CDR1 and CDR2 from the germline V gene are LNHDA and SQIVND (reference sequence). The CDR3 runs 13 residues. The CDR3 reads CASSPNSNQPQHF. The CDR3 DNA is TGTGCCAGTAGCCCCAATAGCAATCAGCCCCAGCATTTT.

The chain uses TRBV28 and TRBJ1-5; D might be TRBD1 (5 bases). Germline V gene data show CDR1 as MDHEN and CDR2 as SYDVKM. This CDR3 has 13 amino acids. The V end was cut by 6 bases, the J end by 3 bases, with 9 bases between. The CDR3 region has the DNA TGTGCCAGCAGCTCACAGGTCAATCAGCCCCAGCATTTT. Its translation: CASSSQVNQPQHF.

The V gene is TRBV18, the J gene TRBJ1-1, with 7 bases identical to TRBD1. CDR1 is KGHSH, CDR2 LQKENI, per germline. The CDR3 sequence is 15 residues long. Trimming at V came to 6 bases and at J to 3 bases, leaving 10 bases not matched to a gene. The CDR3 DNA reads TGTGCCAGCTCCTCAGTAGTAGGGGGCGACACTGAAGCTTTCTTT. Translation gives CASSSVVGGDTEAFF.

The J gene is TRBJ1-2, the V gene TRBV7-2; weak D call: TRBD1 (5 bases). V was cut by 1 base and J by 8 bases, with 14 bases left in between. This CDR3 region has 14 residues. Germline V CDR1 and CDR2: SGHTA, FQGNSA. In DNA form, the CDR3 reads TGTGCCAGCAGCTTAGGCGGGGGTACGAGGGGCTACACCTTC. Its translation is CASSLGGGTRGYTF.

V is TRBV7-3 and J is TRBJ2-1, with 10 bases aligning to TRBD2. CDR3 length equals 14 residues. Unmatched junction bases numbered 7, after V lost 5 bases and J lost 9 bases. CDR1 is SGHTA and CDR2 is FQGTGA in the germline V gene. The DNA for the CDR3 is TGTGCCAGCAGCCGAGCGGGGGGGCCTGGTGAGCAGTTCTTC. It codes for CASSRAGGPGEQFF.

CDR3 protein: CASSLDREETQYF. The CDR3 DNA sequence: TGTGCCAGCAGCTTGGACAGGGAAGAGACCCAGTACTTC. V gene TRBV5-4 combines with J gene TRBJ2-5; D perhaps matches TRBD1 (6 bases). V lost 0 bases and J 3 bases, leaving 6 bases between the germline ends. The CDR3 loop spans 13 amino acids. Germline CDR1 reads SGHNT; CDR2 reads YYREEE (reference sequence).

The chain combines TRBV10-3 with TRBJ1-1, with D unclear. The CDR3 totals 11 residues. Trimming pared 6 bases from V and 3 bases from J, leaving 5 bases between. The germline gives CDR1 ENHRY, CDR2 SYGVKD. CDR3 sequence (DNA): TGTGCCATCAGAGCGGACACTGAAGCTTTCTTT. Protein sequence: CAIRADTEAFF.

CDR3 sequence: CASSVQGLGSTEAFF. The CDR3 DNA reads TGCGCCAGCAGCGTACAGGGGTTGGGGTCCACTGAAGCTTTCTTT. The chain has TRBV5-1 and TRBJ1-1; 7 bases fit TRBD1. Looked up from germline, CDR1 is SGHRS and CDR2 is YFSETQ. Trimming at V came to 4 bases and at J to 4 bases, leaving 10 bases not matched to a gene. This CDR3 contains 15 residues.

The V and J genes are TRBV5-4 and TRBJ1-4, with 7 bases matching TRBD1. V shed 4 bases, J shed 8 bases, and the junction held 8 bases outside the gene matches. Germline CDR1 is SGHNT and CDR2 is YYREEE (reference sequence). The length of the CDR3 is 14 residues. As DNA, the CDR3 is TGTGCCAGCAGCGTCGAACAGGGGCCCGAAAAACTGTTTTTT. Its protein product is CASSVEQGPEKLFF.

V is TRBV19 and J is TRBJ1-2, with unresolved D. Germline assignment: CDR1 LNHDA and CDR2 SQIVND (reference sequence). V was pared by 1 base and J by 5 bases, with 11 bases between. The CDR3 is 14 residues long. CDR3: CASSIAGRRYGYTF. Written as DNA, the CDR3 is TGTGCCAGTAGTATAGCTGGGAGACGGTATGGCTACACCTTC.

CDR3: CASSLTGTNTGELFF. CDR3 DNA sequence: TGTGCCAGCAGCCTGACAGGGACGAACACCGGGGAGCTGTTTTTT. The chain recombines TRBV6-5 with TRBJ2-2, with 7 nucleotides matching TRBD1. The CDR3 is made up of 15 amino acids. Germline assignment: CDR1 MNHEY and CDR2 SVGAGI. V lost 6 bases and J lost 0; bases outside the gene matches: 4.

The chain combines TRBV5-5 with TRBJ1-1, with 12 nucleotides matching TRBD1. With 6 bases clipped from V and 7 bases from J, the junction kept 7 bases outside the gene matches. CDR1 SGHKS and CDR2 YYEKEE come from the germline V gene (reference sequence). This CDR3 contains 14 residues. This CDR3 reads CASNPGQGAHEAFF. For the CDR3, the DNA is TGTGCCAGCAACCCGGGACAGGGGGCCCATGAAGCTTTCTTT.

This clone was counted a single time. V usage is TRBV27 and J usage is TRBJ1-4, with TRBD1 matching 8 bases. This CDR3 is 15 amino acids long. The J segment lost 2 bases and the V segment lost 2 bases, leaving 1 base of the junction unmatched. Germline V lookup: CDR1 MNHEY, CDR2 SMNVEV (reference sequence). The CDR3 region is CASSLRTGTNEKLFF. CDR3 nucleotides: TGTGCCAGCAGTTTAAGGACAGGGACTAATGAAAAACTGTTTTTT. Full variable domain (outside the CDR3, taken from reference TRBV27 and TRBJ1-4): EAQVTQNPRYLITVTGKKLTVTCSQNMNHEYMSWYRQDPGLGLRQIYYSMNVEVTDKGDVPEGYKVSRKEKRNFPLILESPSPNQTSLYFCASSLRTGTNEKLFFGSGTQLSVL.